The 20 T cell receptor beta chains below all came from one sample that was sequenced in a study of Graves' ophthalmopathy and Graves' hyperthyroidism. RNA transcripts served as template for amplifying TCR beta CDR3 sequences. HTBI primers were used in a first-round RT-PCR, which preceded a second-round multiplex PCR. Each CDR3 protein gets one entry after TCRdb re-called the multiplex PCR reads with MiXCR. The profile shows about 740,000 distinct CDR3 sequences, 35% to 50% of them singletons. Specimen: peripheral blood. Receptor source: an adult man with Graves' ophthalmopathy.

The rearrangement uses TRBV2 and TRBJ2-7, with D perhaps TRBD1 (6 bases). Germline loops: CDR1 SNHLY, CDR2 FYNNEI. V was shortened by 8 bases and J by 1 base, with 12 bases between the two germline ends. This CDR3 contains 13 residues. CDR3 DNA: TGTGCCAGCCCAGGGGAGCTATCCTACGAGCAGTACTTC. This translates into CASPGELSYEQYF.

The rearrangement uses TRBV19 and TRBJ1-6, with D perhaps matching TRBD1 (6 bases). Trimming stripped 5 bases from V and 5 bases from J, with 10 bases between. The CDR3 is made up of 14 amino acids. Germline CDR1 reads LNHDA; CDR2 reads SQIVND (reference sequence). CDR3 residues: CASSRDTDNSPLHF. DNA for the CDR3: TGTGCCAGTAGTCGGGACACAGATAATTCACCCCTCCACTTT.

This clonotype was seen a few times. This chain uses TRBV20-1 with TRBJ2-7; D could derive from TRBD1 or TRBD2 (5 bases each). The CDR3 totals 14 residues. Germline CDR1 reads DFQATT; CDR2 reads SNEGSKA (reference sequence). V gave up 2 bases and J gave up 2 bases, with 13 bases separating them. CDR3 DNA: TGCAGTGCTAGAAATTCCCGGGGACCCTACGAGCAGTACTTC. It is translated as CSARNSRGPYEQYF.

Many counts were recorded for this clonotype. The chain has TRBV7-2 and TRBJ2-1; D not resolved. CDR1 and CDR2 from the germline V gene are SGHTA and FQGNSA. The CDR3 extends over 13 amino acids. V was trimmed by 5 bases and J by 2 bases, leaving 7 bases between them. CDR3 loop: CASSLTTYNEQFF. CDR3 bases: TGTGCCAGCAGCCTAACAACCTACAATGAGCAGTTCTTC.

Many counts were recorded for this clonotype. This rearrangement joins TRBV19 to TRBJ1-5; D is perhaps TRBD1 (5 bases). V lost 1 base and J lost 7, with 11 bases in between. Germline V gives CDR1 LNHDA, CDR2 SQIVND (reference sequence). CDR3 length: 14 amino acids. CDR3 residues: CASSIGAGRQPQHF. In nucleotides, the CDR3 is TGTGCCAGTAGTATAGGGGCAGGGAGGCAGCCCCAGCATTTT.

This clonotype was seen at least ten times. The gene calls are TRBV19 and TRBJ1-5; D not resolved. The CDR3 contains 14 residues. CDR1 is LNHDA, CDR2 SQIVND, per germline (reference sequence). Trimming removed 9 bases at V and 3 bases at J, with 15 bases between. The CDR3 nucleotides are TGTGCCAGCACGGGTCTCGCCTTCAATCAGCCCCAGCATTTT. Amino acids: CASTGLAFNQPQHF. The full variable domain, rest sourced from reference TRBV19 and TRBJ1-5, is DGGITQSPKYLFRKEGQNVTLSCEQNLNHDAMYWYRQDPGQGLRLIYYSQIVNDFQKGDIAEGYSVSREKKESFPLTVTSAQKNPTAFYLCASTGLAFNQPQHFGDGTRLSIL.

This clonotype has just one count. V usage is TRBV10-3 and J usage is TRBJ1-3; perhaps TRBD1 as D (5 bases). Germline CDR1 ENHRY, CDR2 SYGVKD. This CDR3 is built from 14 residues. V was trimmed by 2 bases and J by 8 bases, leaving 13 bases between them. The CDR3, as DNA: TGTGCCATCAGTGAGCGGAGGGGTGGCTACACCATATATTTT. Residues: CAISERRGGYTIYF.

The chain has TRBV11-2 and TRBJ2-7, with D uncertain. CDR3 length: 14 amino acids. Germline loops: CDR1 SGHAT, CDR2 FQNNGV. V was pared by 3 bases and J by 7 bases, with 16 bases between. This CDR3 reads CASSLHGSSGEQYF. The CDR3 bases are TGTGCCAGCAGCTTGCATGGGTCGTCCGGGGAGCAGTACTTC.

On this clonotype itself: One base away lies a much larger clone, so this may be a sequencing read error. The rearrangement joins TRBV7-2 to TRBJ2-2, with unresolved D. The germline gives CDR1 SGHTA, CDR2 FQGNSA. There are 10 residues in the CDR3. V dropped 5 bases and J dropped 7 bases, with 2 bases sitting between them. Here the CDR3 reads CASSHGELFF. The DNA of the CDR3 is TGTGCCAGCAGCCACGGGGAGCTGTTTTTT.

A note on this clonotype: A read error may be the cause here, since a much bigger clone is one base away. This sequence joins TRBV25-1 and TRBJ2-6; a possible D gene is TRBD1 (6 bases). Germline CDR1 and CDR2: MGHDK and SYGVNS. The CDR3 totals 16 residues. This CDR3 reads CVSSTTTGSGANVLTF. The CDR3 coding sequence is TGTGTCAGCAGCACGACGACAGGCTCTGGGGCCAACGTCCTGACTTTC. The full variable domain, rest sourced from reference TRBV25-1 and TRBJ2-6, is EADIYQTPRYLVIGTGKKITLECSQTMGHDKMYWYQQDPGMELHLIHYSYGVNSTEKGDLSSESTVSRIRTEHFPLTLESARPSHTSQYLCVSSTTTGSGANVLTFGAGSRLTVL.

This clonotype has a single count. It may be a read error: a sequence one base away is much more abundant. This chain joins TRBV7-9 and TRBJ1-6; D is perhaps TRBD1 (6 bases). This CDR3 has 14 amino acids. CDR1 and CDR2 from the germline V gene are SEHNR and FQNEAQ (reference sequence). The V end lost 4 bases, the J end lost 3 bases, and 7 bases lay between the germline ends. The CDR3 DNA follows: TGTGCCAGCAGCTCGGACAGCTATAATTCACCCCTCCACTTT. Its protein product is CASSSDSYNSPLHF.

The CDR3 bases are TGTGCCAGCAGTTACTCTGGAGTCATGAACACTGAAGCTTTCTTT. Translation gives CASSYSGVMNTEAFF. This chain links TRBV6-5 with TRBJ1-1; D is uncertain. Trimming took 0 bases from V and 0 from J, leaving 8 bases between them. This CDR3 has 15 residues. Germline V lookup: CDR1 MNHEY, CDR2 SVGAGI.

This clonotype was counted many times. The gene calls are TRBV29-1 and TRBJ1-2; TRBD1 aligns across 7 bases. The length of the CDR3 is 14 residues. Per the germline V gene, CDR1 is SQVTM and CDR2 is ANQGSEA. V was pared by 4 bases and J by 5 bases, with 10 bases of the junction left unmatched. The CDR3 spells CSVGGTVNSYGYTF. CDR3 in DNA: TGCAGCGTTGGCGGGACAGTGAATTCATATGGCTACACCTTC.

This chain links TRBV7-9 with TRBJ2-5; 7 nucleotides align to TRBD1. The CDR3 is made up of 12 amino acids. Looked up from germline, CDR1 is SEHNR and CDR2 is FQNEAQ (reference sequence). V lost 5 bases and J lost 9; bases outside the gene matches: 6. The CDR3, as DNA: TGTGCCAGCAGCCATGGAGGACAGGCCCAGTACTTC. This codes for CASSHGGQAQYF. The whole variable domain, remainder taken from reference TRBV7-9 and TRBJ2-5, is DTGVSQNPRHKITKRGQNVTFRCDPISEHNRLYWYRQTLGQGPEFLTYFQNEAQLEKSRLLSDRFSAERPKGSFSTLEIQRTEQGDSAMYLCASSHGGQAQYFGPGTRLLVL.

This clonotype was seen ten or more times. The chain carries TRBV7-2 and TRBJ1-6; 7 nucleotides match TRBD1. The CDR3 contains 16 residues. CDR1 SGHTA and CDR2 FQGNSA come from the germline V gene. After removal of 6 bases from V and 9 bases from J, the junction contained 14 bases not matched to a gene. The CDR3 region is CASRKVQGVFSSPLHF. CDR3 in DNA: TGTGCCAGCAGAAAAGTCCAGGGGGTCTTTAGTTCACCCCTCCACTTT.

In its sample, this clonotype was seen a few times. This sequence joins TRBV7-2 and TRBJ2-7, with D perhaps matching TRBD2 (5 bases). V lost 6 bases and J lost 2, with 17 bases in between. The CDR3 runs to 15 residues. Germline V CDR1 and CDR2: SGHTA, FQGNSA. In DNA, the CDR3 is TGTGCCAGCAGTTCTAACGGGGATTGGCCCTACGAGCAGTACTTC. This codes for CASSSNGDWPYEQYF.

This chain links TRBV25-1 with TRBJ2-2; D gene ambiguous. V was pared by 5 bases and J by 4 bases, with 11 bases between. CDR1 is MGHDK and CDR2 is SYGVNS in the germline V gene. This CDR3 is built from 14 residues. CDR3 coding DNA: TGTGCCAGCAGTTTAACCAAGGGCACCGGGGAGCTGTTTTTT. This sequence encodes CASSLTKGTGELFF.

Ten or more counts support this clonotype. The chain couples TRBV10-3 to TRBJ1-2, with unresolved D. Trimming pared 6 bases from V and 0 bases from J, leaving 8 bases between. CDR3 size: 13 residues. CDR1 ENHRY and CDR2 SYGVKD come from the germline V gene. DNA of the CDR3: TGTGCCATCAGCCCTGAAGCTAACTATGGCTACACCTTC. Protein product: CAISPEANYGYTF.

The sample holds many counts of this clonotype. The rearrangement links TRBV2 to TRBJ1-2, with 9 positions matching TRBD1. The CDR3 has 14 amino acids. V lost 7 bases to trimming and J lost 2 bases; unmatched junction nucleotides: 5. From germline, CDR1 is SNHLY and CDR2 FYNNEI. CDR3 sequence reads: CASIRGQGNYGYTF. In DNA, the CDR3 is TGTGCCAGCATTAGAGGACAGGGGAACTATGGCTACACCTTC.

CDR3 loop: CSLRAGGDNEQFF. The DNA of the CDR3 is TGCAGCCTACGAGCCGGTGGGGACAATGAGCAGTTCTTC. The chain links TRBV29-1 to TRBJ2-1; D unclear. CDR1 is SQVTM, CDR2 ANQGSEA, per germline. The V end lost 8 bases, the J end lost 5 bases, and 16 bases lay between the germline ends. This CDR3 contains 13 residues.